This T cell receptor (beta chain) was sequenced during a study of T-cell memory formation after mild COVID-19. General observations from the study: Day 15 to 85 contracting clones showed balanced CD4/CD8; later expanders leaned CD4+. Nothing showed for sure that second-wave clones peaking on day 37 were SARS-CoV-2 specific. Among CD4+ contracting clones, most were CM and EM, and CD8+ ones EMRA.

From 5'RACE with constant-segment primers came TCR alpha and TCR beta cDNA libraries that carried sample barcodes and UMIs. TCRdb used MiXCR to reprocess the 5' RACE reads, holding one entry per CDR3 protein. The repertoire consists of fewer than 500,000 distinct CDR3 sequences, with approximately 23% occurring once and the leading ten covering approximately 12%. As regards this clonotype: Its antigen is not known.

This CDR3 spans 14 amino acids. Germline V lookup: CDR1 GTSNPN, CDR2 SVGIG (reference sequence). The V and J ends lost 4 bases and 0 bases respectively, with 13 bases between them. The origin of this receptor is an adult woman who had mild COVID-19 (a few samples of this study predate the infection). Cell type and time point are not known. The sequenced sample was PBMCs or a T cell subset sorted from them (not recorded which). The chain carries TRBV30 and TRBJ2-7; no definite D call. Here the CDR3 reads CAWTPGFLSYEQYF. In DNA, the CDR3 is TGTGCCTGGACCCCGGGCTTCCTCTCCTACGAGCAGTACTTC.